Listed below are T cell receptor beta chains from one sample, sequenced in a study of T cell responses to AZD1222 COVID-19 vaccine. Assay used: immunoSEQ multiplex PCR; TCRdb lists only in-frame clones, some missing. The data show about 76,000 clones, roughly 88% seen once. The sequences come from peripheral blood, collected on day 0 of AZD1222 vaccination. The receptors shown here come from an adult in good health. Both conserved end residues are part of each CDR3. D genes are given only for firm matches. Some rows mark clone size as missing; the rest say once, few, many or name a class of expanded clone.

clone_size: -; v_call: TRBV24-1; j_call: TRBJ1-2; d_call: TRBD1; cdr3_aa: CATGDRDFGYTF; cdr3_nt: TGTGCCACAGGGGACAGGGATTTTGGCTACACCTTC
clone_size: -; v_call: TRBV19; j_call: TRBJ2-1; d_call: TRBD2; cdr3_aa: CASRAGTYNEQFF; cdr3_nt: TGTGCCAGTAGAGCGGGAACCTACAATGAGCAGTTCTTC
clone_size: -; v_call: TRBV5-1; j_call: TRBJ2-7; d_call: TRBD1; cdr3_aa: CASSSGQVVTYEQYF; cdr3_nt: TGCGCCAGCAGCTCCGGACAGGTAGTAACCTACGAGCAGTACTTC
clone_size: once; v_call: TRBV3-1/TRBV3-2; j_call: TRBJ1-3; d_call: -; cdr3_aa: CASSPIRTAGNTIYF; cdr3_nt: TGTGCCAGCAGCCCGATCCGGACAGCTGGAAACACCATATATTTT
clone_size: -; v_call: TRBV6-1; j_call: TRBJ1-6; d_call: -; cdr3_aa: CASSETTNPDSPLHF; cdr3_nt: TGTGCCAGCAGTGAAACCACCAACCCAGATTCACCCCTCCACTTT
clone_size: once; v_call: TRBV5-1; j_call: TRBJ2-5; d_call: TRBD2; cdr3_aa: CASSTLAGVGKTQYF; cdr3_nt: TGCGCCAGCAGCACCCTTGCGGGAGTGGGGAAGACCCAGTACTTC
clone_size: -; v_call: TRBV19; j_call: TRBJ2-2; d_call: -; cdr3_aa: CASRRMNTGELFF; cdr3_nt: TGTGCCAGTAGGAGGATGAACACCGGGGAGCTGTTTTTT
clone_size: -; v_call: TRBV28; j_call: TRBJ2-6; d_call: -; cdr3_aa: CASSFDRGSGANVLTF; cdr3_nt: TGTGCCAGCAGTTTCGACAGAGGCTCTGGGGCCAACGTCCTGACTTTC
clone_size: -; v_call: TRBV9; j_call: TRBJ2-1; d_call: TRBD2; cdr3_aa: CASSLGLAGDEQFF; cdr3_nt: TGTGCCAGCAGCTTAGGACTAGCGGGAGATGAGCAGTTCTTC
clone_size: -; v_call: TRBV7-9; j_call: TRBJ1-1; d_call: -; cdr3_aa: CASSPRPAAEAFF; cdr3_nt: TGTGCCAGCAGCCCCCGACCCGCGGCCGAAGCTTTCTTT